Following are 10 T cell receptor beta chains from one sample sequenced in a study of chemoradiotherapy in HPV16-positive cancers. Using immunoSEQ multiplex PCR, the repertoire was profiled, and TCRdb retains in-frame clones only, with some absent. This table holds some 11,000 clones, roughly 70% found once. This specimen was acquired from a patient who underwent chemoradiotherapy. The source is a human donor with HPV-associated anogenital cancer.

This clone was detected once. The chain carries TRBV10-3 and TRBJ1-1; 8 nucleotides match TRBD1. CDR3 length: 15 amino acids. V lost 2 bases and J lost 4; bases outside the gene matches: 6. CDR1 ENHRY and CDR2 SYGVKD come from the germline V gene. CDR3 protein: CAISEGYRGGTEAFF. The CDR3 nucleotides read TGTGCCATCAGTGAGGGGTACAGGGGGGGCACTGAAGCTTTCTTT.

CDR3 protein: CASSPFIQGPTEAFF. The CDR3 coding sequence is TGTGCCAGCAGCCCATTTATCCAGGGGCCCACTGAAGCTTTCTTT. The chain couples TRBV7-9 to TRBJ1-1; TRBD1 might be the D (6 bases). This CDR3 is built from 15 residues. Germline V gives CDR1 SEHNR, CDR2 FQNEAQ (reference sequence). V lost 5 bases and J lost 4, with 17 bases in between.

This clone appeared a single time. The J gene is TRBJ2-2, the V gene TRBV18; D remains ambiguous. Trimming left V 0 bases short and J 1 base short, with 9 bases between. The CDR3 totals 16 residues. Germline CDR1 is KGHSH and CDR2 is LQKENI. The CDR3 DNA follows: TGTGCCAGCTCACCACCGGGCAGCTTGAACACCGGGGAGCTGTTTTTT. Translating gives CASSPPGSLNTGELFF.

This clone came up a few times. The chain combines TRBV11-2 with TRBJ1-5; the D is unclear. V was cut by 4 bases and J by 0 bases, with 7 bases left in between. The germline V gene encodes CDR1 SGHAT and CDR2 FQNNGV. The CDR3 has 14 residues. This CDR3 reads CASSSSNSNQPQHF. The CDR3 coding sequence is TGTGCCAGCAGCTCAAGCAATAGCAATCAGCCCCAGCATTTT. The full variable domain, with the rest looked up from reference TRBV11-2 and TRBJ1-5, is EAGVAQSPRYKIIEKRQSVAFWCNPISGHATLYWYQQILGQGPKLLIQFQNNGVVDDSQLPKDRFSAERLKGVDSTLKIQPAKLEDSAVYLCASSSSNSNQPQHFGDGTRLSIL.

In this sample, this clone turned up a few times. V and J are TRBV5-8 and TRBJ1-1; no clear D gene. V lost 4 bases, J lost 0 bases, and 13 bases lay in between. CDR3 size: 15 residues. CDR1 SGHTS and CDR2 YDEGEE come from the germline V gene. Written as DNA, the CDR3 is TGTGCCAGCAGCCCAGCCGGGCCCATGAACACTGAAGCTTTCTTT. It is translated as CASSPAGPMNTEAFF.

This chain connects TRBV30 to TRBJ1-6; 7 nucleotides align to TRBD1. Trimming removed 8 bases from V and 14 bases from J; junction bases left unmatched: 18. CDR3 length: 14 residues. In germline, CDR1 is GTSNPN, CDR2 SVGIG (reference sequence). The CDR3 DNA sequence: TGTGCCGGATCCTCGGGACAGCCCTTTGCGGCCCTCCACTTT. As protein: CAGSSGQPFAALHF.

This sequence joins TRBV2 and TRBJ1-6; D may be TRBD1 (6 bases). V lost 5 bases to trimming and J lost 9 bases, with 14 bases between them. CDR3 length equals 14 residues. Germline CDR1 and CDR2: SNHLY and FYNNEI. As DNA, the CDR3 is TGTGCCAGCAGTTGGGCGGGGGCAACTTCACCCCTCCACTTT. It is translated as CASSWAGATSPLHF. The complete variable domain, with remaining parts taken from reference TRBV2 and TRBJ1-6, reads EPEVTQTPSHQVTQMGQEVILRCVPISNHLYFYWYRQILGQKVEFLVSFYNNEISEKSEIFDDQFSVERPDGSNFTLKIRSTKLEDSAMYFCASSWAGATSPLHFGNGTRLTVT.

Only a few counts were recorded for this clone. V and J are TRBV5-6 and TRBJ2-5, with TRBD1 matching 7 bases. Trimming at V came to 0 bases and at J to 5 bases, leaving 4 bases not matched to a gene. Looked up from germline, CDR1 is SGHDT and CDR2 is YYEEEE. The CDR3 length is 14 residues. CDR3 sequence (DNA): TGTGCCAGCAGCTTGGGCAGGGGGTACGAGACCCAGTACTTC. This encodes CASSLGRGYETQYF.

This sequence joins TRBV5-6 and TRBJ1-5; D might be TRBD1 (5 bases). The germline V and J ends were trimmed by 1 base and 2 bases, with 10 bases remaining between them. The CDR3 is 15 amino acids. CDR1 is SGHDT, CDR2 YYEEEE, per germline. CDR3 protein: CASSLQGIGNQPQHF. The CDR3 DNA reads as TGTGCCAGCAGCTTGCAGGGAATCGGCAATCAGCCCCAGCATTTT.

This rearrangement joins TRBV4-3 to TRBJ2-1, with D unclear. Germline-derived CDR1 and CDR2 are LGHNA and YSLEER. The CDR3 consists of 14 residues. V was cut by 0 bases and J by 3 bases, with 6 bases left in between. DNA of the CDR3: TGCGCCAGCAGCCAAGAGGAAGGCTACAATGAGCAGTTCTTC. It yields the protein CASSQEEGYNEQFF.